The 15 T cell receptor beta chains below come from one sample, sequenced in a study of T cells in Graves' hyperthyroidism and ophthalmopathy (dated by TCRdb to about 2019). Receptor libraries were prepared by multiplex PCR. The sequencer listed for this sample is Illumina HiSeq 2000. The TCR beta CDR3 regions were amplified from the RNA transcripts. The first round of RT-PCR for the TCR CDR3 was performed with the HTBI primer set and the Qiagen OneStep RT-PCR kit. TCRdb trimmed the raw reads at Q25, called clones with MiXCR and kept productive beta chains. Every entry covers one CDR3 protein and lists the most common genes and DNA from its rows. The sample yields hundreds of thousands of distinct CDR3 sequences; 45% were counted once. Of the sample, about 7% is held by the ten largest clones. Material for sequencing was peripheral blood or thyroid tissue (not recorded which). These receptors were collected from an adult man with Graves' disease, either hyperthyroidism or ophthalmopathy (not recorded which).

V gene TRBV14 combines with J gene TRBJ1-1; 7 nucleotides line up with TRBD1. The CDR3 totals 14 residues. The germline gives CDR1 SGHDN, CDR2 FVKESK. The V and J ends lost 3 bases and 5 bases, in that order; junction bases with no gene match: 6. This CDR3 reads CASSHRQGWTEAFF. The CDR3 nucleotides are TGTGCCAGCAGCCACCGACAGGGTTGGACTGAAGCTTTCTTT.

The rearrangement uses TRBV20-1 and TRBJ2-7; 8 nucleotides match TRBD1. The CDR3 has 14 amino acids. Germline V gene sequence: CDR1 DFQATT, CDR2 SNEGSKA (reference sequence). J gave up 3 bases and V 4 bases, and 8 bases lay outside the gene matches. The CDR3, as DNA: TGCAGTGCTATCCGGGACAGGAGAATCTACGAGCAGTACTTC. Residues: CSAIRDRRIYEQYF.

V and J are TRBV7-6 and TRBJ1-1; TRBD1 matches 7 bases. Germline values: CDR1 SGHVS, CDR2 FNYEAQ. The junction had 7 bases not matched to a gene; V was cut back by 3 bases and J by 3 bases. The CDR3 consists of 15 residues. This CDR3 is CASSLITGAYTEAFF. The CDR3 DNA is TGTGCCAGCAGCTTGATAACAGGGGCTTACACTGAAGCTTTCTTT.

This clonotype was found many times. The genes are TRBV7-6 and TRBJ1-4; weak D call: TRBD1 (6 bases). Germline CDR1 SGHVS, CDR2 FNYEAQ. This CDR3 comprises 17 residues. Trimming left V 2 bases short and J 3 bases short, with 16 bases between. This chain's CDR3 is CASSLQQGRAANEKLFF. CDR3 DNA sequence: TGTGCCAGCAGCTTACAACAGGGAAGGGCGGCTAATGAAAAACTGTTTTTT.

This clonotype came up a few times. The CDR3: CSAKTGFEAFF. The CDR3 DNA reads as TGCAGTGCGAAGACAGGTTTTGAAGCTTTCTTT. The V and J genes are TRBV20-1 and TRBJ1-1, with D possibly matching TRBD1 (6 bases). V was cut by 6 bases and J by 7 bases, with 12 bases left in between. The germline V gene encodes CDR1 DFQATT and CDR2 SNEGSKA (reference sequence). The CDR3 spans 11 residues.

With regard to this clonotype: A single base separates this from a much larger clone, so it may be a read error. This likely comes from a read error, as the CDR3 has no conserved phenylalanine or tryptophan at its end. The J gene is TRBJ1-6, the V gene TRBV10-1; D not resolved. Germline lookup yields CDR1 WNHNN and CDR2 SYGVQD (reference sequence). The ends were cut back, 2 bases at V and 4 bases at J, with 3 bases in the middle. The CDR3 length is 13 residues. The DNA for the CDR3 is TGCGCCAGCAGTGAGATGTATAATTCACCCCTCCACCTT. The encoded protein is CASSEMYNSPLHL.

The chain links TRBV2 to TRBJ1-2; perhaps TRBD1 as D (6 bases). This CDR3 has 15 amino acids. The germline V gene encodes CDR1 SNHLY and CDR2 FYNNEI. The V end was cut by 6 bases, the J end by 0 bases, with 14 bases between. The CDR3 DNA reads TGTGCCAGCAGAGAGACAGGAGGAGCTAACTATGGCTACACCTTC. This translates into CASRETGGANYGYTF.

V gene TRBV29-1 combines with J gene TRBJ2-2, with D possibly matching TRBD2 (7 bases). CDR1 SQVTM and CDR2 ANQGSEA come from the germline V gene. V lost 4 bases, J lost 5 bases, and 14 bases lay in between. CDR3 size: 14 residues. In DNA form, the CDR3 reads TGCAGCGTTGGTGGGGGGGCCGCGACCGGGGAGCTGTTTTTT. This gives the protein CSVGGGAATGELFF.

This clonotype was counted only a few times. The rearrangement uses TRBV7-2 and TRBJ2-5, with D possibly matching TRBD1 (6 bases). Germline CDR1 and CDR2: SGHTA and FQGNSA. V dropped 7 bases and J dropped 10 bases, with 16 bases sitting between them. The CDR3 is 12 residues long. Here the CDR3 reads CASTLTQGYQYF. CDR3 DNA sequence: TGTGCCAGCACCTTGACTCAGGGGTACCAGTACTTC. Using reference TRBV7-2 and TRBJ2-5 for the parts outside the CDR3, the full variable domain is GAGVSQSPSNKVTEKGKDVELRCDPISGHTALYWYRQSLGQGLEFLIYFQGNSAPDKSGLPSDRFSAERTGGSVSTLTIQRTQQEDSAVYLCASTLTQGYQYFGPGTRLLVL.

This clonotype was recorded at least ten times. The V gene is TRBV29-1, the J gene TRBJ2-5; 8 bases are a match to TRBD2. The CDR3 totals 12 residues. Germline V gene sequence: CDR1 SQVTM, CDR2 ANQGSEA. V dropped 8 bases and J dropped 4; count of bases not matched to a gene: 6. This CDR3 is CSSRLARETQYF. DNA of the CDR3: TGCAGCTCCCGACTAGCGAGAGAGACCCAGTACTTC.

With regard to this clonotype: A read error may account for a junction end that differs from germline. The rearrangement joins TRBV10-3 to TRBJ1-2, with D unresolved. This CDR3 has 13 residues. Germline V gene sequence: CDR1 ENHRY, CDR2 SYGVKD. This chain's CDR3 is CASSEVGLDGYTF. CDR3 nucleotide sequence: TGTGCCAGCAGTGAAGTGGGGTTGGATGGCTACACCTTC.

Concerning this clonotype: An end of the junction differs from the germline gene, which may be a read error. V and J are TRBV24-1 and TRBJ2-2, with 8 bases matching TRBD1. From germline, CDR1 is KGHDR and CDR2 SFDVKD. This CDR3 spans 14 amino acids. This CDR3 reads CASSKTGVTGELFF. Here the CDR3 DNA reads TGTGCCAGCAGTAAGACAGGGGTCACCGGGGAGCTGTTTTTT.

This clonotype was counted at least ten times. The rearrangement uses TRBV7-6 and TRBJ1-5, with no clear D. Trimming took off 1 base at V and 4 bases at J, with 8 bases between the two ends. CDR3 size: 14 residues. Germline values: CDR1 SGHVS, CDR2 FNYEAQ. The CDR3 reads CASSLGTRNQPQHF. CDR3 DNA: TGTGCCAGCAGCTTAGGCACACGGAATCAGCCCCAGCATTTT.

This clonotype occurred a few times. This rearrangement joins TRBV7-3 to TRBJ1-4, with 10 positions matching TRBD1. Germline V lookup: CDR1 SGHTA, CDR2 FQGTGA. This CDR3 is built from 16 residues. Trimming took 6 bases from V and 8 from J; bases not matched to a gene: 12. CDR3 amino acids: CASSSSGQGVGEKLFF. As DNA, the CDR3 is TGTGCCAGCAGTTCTTCCGGACAGGGGGTAGGGGAAAAACTGTTTTTT.

There are many counts of this clonotype. The rearrangement joins TRBV2 to TRBJ1-1; 7 bases fit TRBD1. CDR3 size: 14 residues. V shed 6 bases and J 0 bases; nucleotides not matched to a gene: 4. The germline gives CDR1 SNHLY, CDR2 FYNNEI. CDR3 nucleotide sequence: TGTGCCAGCAGAGAGGGACAGTTGAACACTGAAGCTTTCTTT. This encodes CASREGQLNTEAFF.